These 17 T cell receptor beta chains were sequenced from one sample in a study of T cell changes during pregnancy in multiple sclerosis. Generated by immunoSEQ multiplex PCR, the TCRdb table keeps only in-frame clones and is missing some. The data show tens of thousands of clones, roughly 94% seen once. The specimen was CD8+ T cells from peripheral blood mononuclear cells, collected after pregnancy. Receptors were obtained from a female donor with multiple sclerosis, enrolled in a pregnancy study.

About this clone: One junction end disagrees with the germline gene, perhaps due to a read error. V gene TRBV2 combines with J gene TRBJ2-7, with D perhaps TRBD1 (6 bases). The CDR3 runs 11 residues. The germline V gene has CDR1 SNHLY and CDR2 FYNNEI. The CDR3 DNA is TGTGCCAGCAGTGAGTCGACAGGTCTCCACTTC. This gives the protein CASSESTGLHF.

V usage is TRBV30 and J usage is TRBJ1-1, with D possibly TRBD1 on 6 matching bases. CDR1 and CDR2 (germline): GTSNPN, SVGIG (reference sequence). Trimming cost V 5 bases and J 2 bases, with 15 bases left between them. The CDR3 has 14 amino acids. CDR3 protein: CAWWEGGRNTEAFF. DNA of the CDR3: TGTGCCTGGTGGGAGGGGGGCCGAAACACTGAAGCTTTCTTT. The entire variable domain, with the rest obtained from reference TRBV30 and TRBJ1-1, is as follows: SQTIHQWPATLVQPVGSPLSLECTVEGTSNPNLYWYRQAAGRGLQLLFYSVGIGQISSEVPQNLSASRPQDRQFILSSKKLLLSDSGFYLCAWWEGGRNTEAFFGQGTRLTVV.

The chain is built from TRBV27 and TRBJ2-1; no clear D. V lost 0 bases and J 15 bases, leaving 15 bases between the germline ends. Germline CDR1 reads MNHEY; CDR2 reads SMNVEV (reference sequence). The CDR3 totals 13 residues. CDR3 in amino acids: CASSLSRIAARFF. CDR3 DNA: TGTGCCAGCAGTTTATCCCGAATAGCCGCAAGGTTCTTC.

The J gene is TRBJ2-3, the V gene TRBV9; D might be TRBD2 (6 bases). With 4 bases removed from V and 0 bases from J, the gap between germline ends came to 18 bases. CDR3 size: 17 residues. The germline V gene has CDR1 SGDLS and CDR2 YYNGEE. DNA for the CDR3: TGTGCCAGCAGCCCCCGCTTAGCGGTCCCTAGCACAGATACGCAGTATTTT. Translating gives CASSPRLAVPSTDTQYF. Looking up the rest from reference TRBV9 and TRBJ2-3 gives the full variable domain: DSGVTQTPKHLITATGQRVTLRCSPRSGDLSVYWYQQSLDQGLQFLIQYYNGEERAKGNILERFSAQQFPDLHSELNLSSLELGDSALYFCASSPRLAVPSTDTQYFGPGTRLTVL.

The chain combines TRBV5-4 with TRBJ2-1, with D possibly matching TRBD2 (6 bases). The CDR3 extends over 17 amino acids. Trimming cost V 2 bases and J 6 bases, with 21 bases left between them. CDR1 and CDR2 (germline): SGHNT, YYREEE (reference sequence). The chain's CDR3 is CASSFLPLGGIGNEQFF. Written as DNA, the CDR3 is TGTGCCAGCAGCTTCCTACCATTGGGGGGTATAGGCAATGAGCAGTTCTTC.

This CDR3 is CASSWTSGINEQFF. The CDR3, as DNA: TGTGCCAGTAGTTGGACTAGCGGCATCAATGAGCAGTTCTTC. V usage is TRBV19 and J usage is TRBJ2-1; 10 nucleotides line up with TRBD2. CDR3 length: 14 amino acids. The V gene end was trimmed by 5 bases and the J gene end by 6 bases; junction bases not matched to a gene: 4. Germline V CDR1 and CDR2: LNHDA, SQIVND (reference sequence).

The J gene is TRBJ2-2, the V gene TRBV27; maybe TRBD1 (6 bases). The CDR3 is 17 amino acids. CDR1 and CDR2 (germline): MNHEY, SMNVEV (reference sequence). Deletions cut 5 bases from V and 1 base from J, with 17 bases between. CDR3 coding DNA: TGTGCCAGCAGTCCCAGGTGGGGGCAGGTGAACACCGGGGAGCTGTTTTTT. It translates to CASSPRWGQVNTGELFF.

The chain links TRBV4-3 to TRBJ2-7, with 10 bases fitting TRBD2. CDR1 LGHNA and CDR2 YSLEER come from the germline V gene. The CDR3 contains 17 residues. V lost 0 bases to trimming and J lost 6 bases; unmatched junction nucleotides: 11. The CDR3 sequence: CASSQDRAGGGGGEQYF. CDR3 bases: TGCGCCAGCAGCCAAGACAGAGCGGGAGGGGGAGGGGGCGAGCAGTACTTC.

This clone was recorded only once. The chain uses TRBV15 and TRBJ2-7, with TRBD2 identical over 7 bases. Germline-derived CDR1 and CDR2 are LNHNV and YYDKDF (reference sequence). CDR3 length: 13 amino acids. Trimming took 0 bases from V and 9 from J; bases not matched to a gene: 5. The CDR3 DNA is TGTGCCACCAGCAGAGATGGCGGGAGCGGGCAGTACTTC. Its protein is CATSRDGGSGQYF.

In nucleotides, the CDR3 is TGTGCCAGCAGCTTGGACATTCGAGCGGGAGAAGCGTCCTACGAGCAGTACTTC. Residues: CASSLDIRAGEASYEQYF. V usage is TRBV5-5 and J usage is TRBJ2-7; 8 bases fit TRBD2. Germline V CDR1 and CDR2: SGHKS, YYEKEE (reference sequence). This CDR3 region has 18 residues. The junction had 12 bases not matched to a gene; V was cut back by 0 bases and J by 1 base.

The chain combines TRBV15 with TRBJ2-1; 11 bases agree with TRBD1. CDR1 is LNHNV and CDR2 is YYDKDF in the germline V gene (reference sequence). The CDR3 loop spans 14 amino acids. The V and J ends lost 7 bases and 7 bases, in that order; junction bases with no gene match: 6. Written as DNA, the CDR3 is TGTGCCACCACCTTGGACAGGGGGCTAAATGAGCAGTTCTTC. It yields the protein CATTLDRGLNEQFF.

In its sample, this clone was seen once. In nucleotides, the CDR3 is TGTGCCAGCAGCTTACTCGGCTCTGGAAACACCATATATTTT. This sequence encodes CASSLLGSGNTIYF. The V and J genes are TRBV5-8 and TRBJ1-3; D not resolved. Germline CDR1 SGHTS, CDR2 YDEGEE. The CDR3 has 14 residues. Trimming took off 2 bases at V and 0 bases at J, with 6 bases between the two ends.

In its sample, this clone was seen once. Other DNA sequences within the sample encode an identical CDR3. The genes are TRBV4-3 and TRBJ1-1; D is uncertain. Germline assignment: CDR1 LGHNA and CDR2 YSLEER. Trimming left V 0 bases short and J 1 base short, with 6 bases between. The CDR3 sequence is 14 residues long. The CDR3 loop reads CASSQDGGNTEAFF. The CDR3 nucleotides read TGCGCCAGCAGCCAAGATGGCGGGAACACTGAAGCTTTCTTT.

This clone appeared once. The chain employs TRBV27 and TRBJ2-7, with TRBD1 matching 9 bases. V was clipped by 0 bases and J by 3 bases; unmatched bases: 3. Germline assignment: CDR1 MNHEY and CDR2 SMNVEV (reference sequence). The CDR3 runs to 15 residues. CDR3 region: CASSLSGTGFYEQYF. CDR3 DNA: TGTGCCAGCAGTTTATCGGGGACAGGGTTCTACGAGCAGTACTTC.

The CDR3 sequence: CASSSGGTYNEQFF. CDR3 coding DNA: TGTGCCAGTAGTTCAGGGGGTACTTACAATGAGCAGTTCTTC. The chain couples TRBV19 to TRBJ2-1; 7 positions match TRBD1. The CDR3 covers 14 residues. V lost 5 bases, J lost 4 bases, and 5 bases stayed unmatched. Germline V gene data show CDR1 as LNHDA and CDR2 as SQIVND (reference sequence).

The chain uses TRBV5-1 and TRBJ2-2, with a tentative D call TRBD2 (5 bases). V dropped 4 bases and J dropped 7 bases, with 17 bases sitting between them. Germline assignment: CDR1 SGHRS and CDR2 YFSETQ. The CDR3 contains 15 residues. CDR3 sequence (DNA): TGCGCCAGCAGCATACTAGGCCCTGCCGGCGGGGAGCTGTTTTTT. Its protein is CASSILGPAGGELFF.

This clone appeared a single time. V gene TRBV5-6 combines with J gene TRBJ1-2; 12 bases align to TRBD1. The CDR3 is 17 amino acids. Germline CDR1 and CDR2: SGHDT and YYEEEE. Losses at the gene ends were 3 bases for V and 7 bases for J; bases not matched to a gene: 13. This chain's CDR3 is CASSSGTGGDGLTGYTF. Written as DNA, the CDR3 is TGTGCCAGCAGCTCCGGGACAGGGGGCGACGGTTTAACTGGCTACACCTTC. Looking up the rest from reference TRBV5-6 and TRBJ1-2 gives the full variable domain: DAGVTQSPTHLIKTRGQQVTLRCSPKSGHDTVSWYQQALGQGPQFIFQYYEEEERQRGNFPDRFSGHQFPNYSSELNVNALLLGDSALYLCASSSGTGGDGLTGYTFGSGTRLTVV.